This T cell receptor (beta chain) appears in the sequencing data of a study of regulatory T cells in long-lasting Graves disease (dated by TCRdb to about 2021). For the study in its entirety: In the newly diagnosed Graves' disease group, patients had been taking antithyroid drugs for less than 3 months. The study took place in China and was registered as a clinical trial. Peripheral blood TCR sequencing and RNA sequencing compared persistent Graves' disease patients with newly diagnosed Graves' disease patients. A total of roughly 33 samples underwent TCR sequencing: around 13 from persistent and roughly 20 from newly diagnosed Graves' disease patients.

Overall study outcomes, separate from this receptor: A larger number of public clonotypes was shared among persistent patients (approximately 3,000) than among newly diagnosed patients (around 890). Sequencing and analysis were limited to the TCR beta chain. The study examined only peripheral blood because the primary lesion, thyroid tissue, could not be accessed. Preferential use of TRBV28, TRBJ1-2 and TRBJ2-5 was observed in persistent disease, whereas TRBV20-1 and TRBJ2-1 were favored in newly diagnosed disease. The small sample size was acknowledged by the authors as a limitation that may reduce accuracy. Compared with newly diagnosed patients, patients with persistent Graves' disease had lower TCR Shannon entropy and fewer highly expanded clones, which suggests clonal expansion.

The library was prepared using multiplex PCR. Data came from an Illumina HiSeq 4000. TCR beta libraries were built with iRepertoire HTBI primers and Arm-PCR amplification of CDR3 regions. Before sequencing, the PCR products went through gel purification. In the authors' own workflow: A total of fewer than 70 TRBV and approximately 13 TRBJ segments were identified across samples and were used for gene usage analysis of CDR3 amino acid clonotypes. COPE and FqMerger were used to merge filtered high-quality paired reads into contigs. BLAST was used to align contigs to IMGT TRBV, TRBD and TRBJ reference genes, with CDR3 defined following IMGT. Clonotypes above 0.1% frequency were classified as highly expanded clones. Repertoire diversity was measured by Shannon entropy, and V-J evenness by the Gini coefficient. Public clonotypes were defined as clonotypes shared by more than one individual. TCRdb passed the public sequencing reads through fastp at Q25 and MiXCR, retaining productive beta sequences. Rows with a matching CDR3 protein are joined into one entry that keeps the most common DNA and genes. None of the V and J calls come from the authors' own analysis; TCRdb made them. The sample has about 540,000 distinct CDR3 sequences on record, about 14% of them singletons. Roughly 9.7% of the sample comes from the top ten.

Comments on this clonotype: This clone's antigen is unknown. One base away there is no much larger clone; base qualities are not given.

The time point label for this specimen denotes: newly diagnosed GD, antithyroid drugs for less than 3 months. For both TCR sequencing and RNA sequencing, RNA was extracted from PBMCs in TRIzol. The diagnosis of Graves' disease was made according to American Thyroid Association guidelines. Patients were recruited from an endocrinology department in Xi'an, China. Each patient gave approximately 9 milliliters of peripheral blood, collected in an EDTA anticoagulant tube. Ficoll Paque Plus density gradient separation was used to isolate PBMCs, and no further T cell sorting was done. An Agilent 2100 Bioanalyzer and agarose gel were used to check RNA quality, while a NanoDrop 2000 measured RNA concentration. The cysteine opens and the phenylalanine closes a CDR3 of 13 amino acids. Left in the record is the CDR3 DNA by itself, 39 bases read in frame from the first base. Here V drops 5 bases and J drops 9 bases, and the junction holds 3 bases not matched to any gene. Via the germline V gene (reference sequence), CDR1 is LGHDT and CDR2 YNNKEL.

These same records also appear under a second study, on T cells in Graves' hyperthyroidism and ophthalmopathy. The second study's paper adds: Graves' hyperthyroidism was defined as stable when no progression to ophthalmopathy occurred over 18 months of follow-up. Hyperthyroidism patients were aged 18 to 65 years and newly diagnosed, with disease duration of less than 2 months. Exclusion was applied to patients with uncontrolled infections, other autoimmune diseases, pregnancy or lactation. Diagnoses were based on clinical symptoms, serum thyroxine and TRAb, thyroid ultrasound and orbital computed tomography. The first round of RT-PCR for the TCR CDR3 was performed with the HTBI primer set and the Qiagen OneStep RT-PCR kit. Most expanded thyroid clonotypes (frequency above 0.001) were also detected in blood, a finding suggesting that blood repertoires may reflect thyroid immune responses. A model built on a 13 V-J signature distinguished ophthalmopathy from stable hyperthyroidism, reaching approximately 89% sensitivity and around 81% specificity in cross-validation and 80%/75% in testing. In validation, the model predicted progression to ophthalmopathy a median of roughly six months before onset, with about 64% sensitivity and roughly 77% specificity. To identify TCR V-J signatures that set the groups apart, the researchers used a discovery cohort of about a hundred patients, made up of 40 to 45 with Graves' ophthalmopathy and 57 with stable Graves' hyperthyroidism. Prospective prediction of ophthalmopathy was tested in an independent validation cohort of fewer than 20 hyperthyroidism patients and 17 patients who later progressed to ophthalmopathy. For training and testing, the 100 or so patients in the discovery cohort were randomly divided in a 7:3 ratio. The study also compared thyroid tissue and blood T-cell repertoires from over 5 Graves' hyperthyroidism patients. Once sampling was done, hyperthyroidism patients were given methimazole at a starting dose of 30 mg daily, whereas ophthalmopathy patients were given high-dose intravenous methylprednisolone. Libraries were constructed in a second round of multiplex PCR, after which size selection and purification were carried out. Paired-end sequencing of the libraries was performed with 100 bp reads on an Illumina HiSeq2000. SOAPnuke was used to process the raw data, throwing out any read that contained adapters or uncalled bases, had a mean Phred below 15, or lacked an exact constant-primer or identifier match. COPE v1.2.5 was used to merge high-quality paired reads, and clonotypes were defined as unique nucleotide sequences. MiTCR v1.1 was used to align clonotypes to the IMGT TRBV, TRBD and TRBJ reference segments. Analysis was restricted to V-J combinations with a frequency above 0.0001, which covered about 99% of repertoires. The TCS score was defined as the ratio of F50 (clonal expansion) to E x V (chaos), calculated using BLOSUM62-based TCRdist between CDR3 peptides within each V-J. Welch's t-statistics and random forest reduced roughly 500 V-J features to 10 to 15, which were used in a naive Bayes classifier (R e1071). Sample size was not statistically predetermined, and blinding of investigators to group allocation was not performed. According to the paper, TCR Vbeta CDR3 sequencing was carried out on over 130 peripheral blood samples, which came from 40 to 45 ophthalmopathy, around 75 hyperthyroidism and 17 progressor patients.

This receptor was taken from a man aged 30-40 years with Graves disease. Donor details come from another sample of the same person, matched by shared clones. The input for sequencing was peripheral blood mononuclear cells (PBMCs), taken at new diagnosis, from a patient treated with antithyroid drugs. The chain is assembled from TRBV3-1 and TRBJ2-1; a stretch of 11 junction bases matches TRBD2. The CDR3 region has the sequence CASSGGTSGEQFF. The DNA reads TGTGCCAGCAGCGGCGGGACTAGCGGTGAGCAGTTCTTC.